The 16 T cell receptor beta chains listed next were all sequenced from one sample in a study of post-analysis software for immune sequencing data. Study-level results: Patients carried five TRBV segments more frequently than controls did, and TRBV5-6, TRBV5-1 and TRBV20-1 were among them.

Their target antigens are unknown. Unique-molecular-identifier-tagged TCR beta cDNA libraries were used. TCRdb re-derived calls from the PCR reads in MiXCR, one entry per CDR3 protein. The table includes roughly 650,000 distinct CDR3 sequences, roughly three fifths detected once. The sample comprised blood. All receptors derive from a girl aged 2-15 years with multiple sclerosis.

The chain uses TRBV29-1 and TRBJ1-4, with no clear D. This CDR3 is built from 12 residues. V was clipped by 4 bases and J by 4 bases, with 7 bases between them. In germline, CDR1 is SQVTM, CDR2 ANQGSEA. As DNA, the CDR3 is TGCAGCGTTGTGGGAAGTAATGAAAAACTGTTTTTT. Its protein product is CSVVGSNEKLFF. The variable domain in full, with the rest retrieved from reference TRBV29-1 and TRBJ1-4, is SAVISQKPSRDICQRGTSLTIQCQVDSQVTMMFWYRQQPGQSLTLIATANQGSEATYESGFVIDKFPISRPNLTFSTLTVSNMSPEDSSIYLCSVVGSNEKLFFGSGTQLSVL.

V is TRBV7-9 and J is TRBJ1-4; unclear D gene. Germline lookup yields CDR1 SEHNR and CDR2 FQNEAQ (reference sequence). V shed 3 bases and J shed 4 bases, with 9 bases lying between them. The CDR3 has 14 residues. CDR3 sequence (DNA): TGTGCCAGCAGCTTGCCACGGTTTAATGAAAAACTGTTTTTT. Protein: CASSLPRFNEKLFF. Filled out from reference TRBV7-9 and TRBJ1-4, the complete variable domain reads DTGVSQNPRHKITKRGQNVTFRCDPISEHNRLYWYRQTLGQGPEFLTYFQNEAQLEKSRLLSDRFSAERPKGSFSTLEIQRTEQGDSAMYLCASSLPRFNEKLFFGSGTQLSVL.

The gene calls are TRBV9 and TRBJ2-1; D not resolved. The CDR3 sequence is 14 residues long. In germline, CDR1 is SGDLS, CDR2 YYNGEE. V gave up 0 bases and J gave up 10 bases, with 14 bases separating them. The CDR3 DNA reads as TGTGCCAGCAGCGTAGAGTGGACCGATCGGGAGCAGTTCTTC. This gives the protein CASSVEWTDREQFF.

The chain has TRBV23-1 and TRBJ2-1, with TRBD1 matching 10 bases. TRBV23-1 is sorted into the ORF group, with uncertain function. With 6 bases clipped from V and 9 bases from J, the junction kept 14 bases outside the gene matches. The CDR3 spans 16 residues. DNA for the CDR3: TGCGCCAGCAGCCAAGTCGGACAGGGGGATACGTGTGAGCAGTTCTTC. It is translated as CASSQVGQGDTCEQFF.

This clonotype has just one count. The genes are TRBV5-1 and TRBJ2-7, with D possibly being TRBD1 or TRBD2 (5 bases each). The CDR3 totals 16 residues. Germline loops: CDR1 SGHRS, CDR2 YFSETQ. V was pared by 4 bases and J by 0 bases, with 17 bases between. CDR3 in amino acids: CASSLTDQGASYEQYF. The CDR3 DNA sequence: TGCGCCAGCAGCCTTACCGACCAGGGAGCCTCCTACGAGCAGTACTTC.

The J gene is TRBJ1-2, the V gene TRBV5-1, with 9 bases identical to TRBD1. The CDR3 is 15 amino acids. V was pared by 2 bases and J by 3 bases, with 5 bases of the junction left unmatched. Germline CDR1 and CDR2: SGHRS and YFSETQ. The CDR3 sequence is CASSLPGQGHYGYTF. CDR3 DNA sequence: TGCGCCAGCAGCTTACCGGGACAGGGACACTATGGCTACACCTTC.

The chain recombines TRBV28 with TRBJ2-1; no clear D. The ends were cut back, 4 bases at V and 0 bases at J, with 19 bases in the middle. This CDR3 region has 18 residues. Germline V CDR1 and CDR2: MDHEN, SYDVKM. The CDR3 DNA follows: TGTGCCAGCAGTTCCCCGTCCCGGCGGACGGCCTCCTACAATGAGCAGTTCTTC. Residues: CASSSPSRRTASYNEQFF.

The chain combines TRBV25-1 with TRBJ2-2; TRBD2 agrees at 12 bases. Germline CDR1 reads MGHDK; CDR2 reads SYGVNS. The CDR3 length is 16 residues. The trim removed 4 bases at V and 3 bases at J, leaving 3 bases unmatched. The CDR3 region has the DNA TGTGCCAGCAGTGGGACTAGCGGGGATTACACCGGGGAGCTGTTTTTT. Translation gives CASSGTSGDYTGELFF.

This clonotype was picked up a small number of times. At one boundary the junction diverges from the germline segment, which might be a read error. V usage is TRBV5-1 and J usage is TRBJ1-2; perhaps TRBD1 as D (5 bases). The CDR3 is 12 amino acids. Germline assignment: CDR1 SGHRS and CDR2 YFSETQ. CDR3 coding DNA: TGTGCCAGCTCACTCCAGGGAGATGGCTACACCTTC. This translates into CASSLQGDGYTF.

The rearrangement links TRBV7-9 to TRBJ2-7; 7 positions agree with TRBD1. The J call may be mistaken, given a closer DNA end match to TRBJ2-5. The CDR3 totals 15 residues. Germline V gives CDR1 SEHNR, CDR2 FQNEAQ (reference sequence). The CDR3 DNA is TGTGCCAGCAGCTTAGTGCGCAGGGGGATGGAGACCCAGTACTTC. Translated: CASSLVRRGMETQYF.

This chain uses TRBV10-3 with TRBJ1-2, with D hard to call. Trimming removed 2 bases at V and 3 bases at J, with 7 bases between. The CDR3 is 13 amino acids. CDR1 is ENHRY, CDR2 SYGVKD, per germline. CDR3 sequence (DNA): TGTGCCATCAGTGAGGAGACTCACTATGGCTACACCTTC. Amino acid sequence: CAISEETHYGYTF.

The chain employs TRBV7-3 and TRBJ2-3; weak D call: TRBD2 (5 bases). Germline V gives CDR1 SGHTA, CDR2 FQGTGA. The CDR3 runs 14 residues. The ends were cut back, 5 bases at V and 2 bases at J, with 11 bases in the middle. The CDR3 coding sequence is TGTGCCAGCAGCCAGACGAGGGACACAGATACGCAGTATTTT. This translates into CASSQTRDTDTQYF. Full variable domain (remainder filled in from reference TRBV7-3 and TRBJ2-3): GAGVSQTPSNKVTEKGKYVELRCDPISGHTALYWYRQSLGQGPEFLIYFQGTGAADDSGLPNDRFFAVRPEGSVSTLKIQRTERGDSAVYLCASSQTRDTDTQYFGPGTRLTVL.

The chain recombines TRBV10-3 with TRBJ2-6; D call uncertain. The CDR3 spans 15 residues. V lost 2 bases and J 6 bases, leaving 11 bases between the germline ends. CDR1 and CDR2 from the germline V gene are ENHRY and SYGVKD. This CDR3 is CAISERQSEANVLTF. The CDR3 nucleotides are TGTGCCATCAGTGAGAGGCAGTCCGAGGCCAACGTCCTGACTTTC.

This chain links TRBV29-1 with TRBJ2-5; weak D call: TRBD1 (6 bases). Trimming pared 4 bases from V and 7 bases from J, leaving 7 bases between. The CDR3 loop spans 10 amino acids. Germline values: CDR1 SQVTM, CDR2 ANQGSEA. The CDR3 region has the DNA TGCAGCGTTGTAGGGGGGACCCAGTACTTC. It codes for CSVVGGTQYF. Complete variable domain (other parts from reference TRBV29-1 and TRBJ2-5): SAVISQKPSRDICQRGTSLTIQCQVDSQVTMMFWYRQQPGQSLTLIATANQGSEATYESGFVIDKFPISRPNLTFSTLTVSNMSPEDSSIYLCSVVGGTQYFGPGTRLLVL.

The J gene is TRBJ2-7, the V gene TRBV29-1; D call uncertain. The CDR3 runs 14 residues. Germline-derived CDR1 and CDR2 are SQVTM and ANQGSEA. Trimming took 1 base from V and 0 from J, leaving 10 bases between them. CDR3 residues: CSVEVGSSSYEQYF. The CDR3 coding sequence is TGCAGCGTTGAAGTCGGCAGTAGCTCCTACGAGCAGTACTTC.

This clonotype was detected ten times or more. The gene calls are TRBV5-1 and TRBJ2-5; no clear D. The CDR3 contains 14 residues. Germline V gives CDR1 SGHRS, CDR2 YFSETQ. The ends were cut back, 2 bases at V and 0 bases at J, with 8 bases in the middle. CDR3 in amino acids: CASSLGGNQETQYF. Here the CDR3 DNA reads TGCGCCAGCAGCTTAGGCGGTAACCAAGAGACCCAGTACTTC.